This is a list of T cell receptor beta chains from one sample in a study of T cell responses to AZD1222 COVID-19 vaccine. Here immunoSEQ multiplex PCR was the method, and the copy in TCRdb shows in-frame clones only, minus some. Here the sample spans about 120,000 clones, 80% to 95% being singletons. The source was peripheral blood, collected 28 days after the second dose of the MenACWY control vaccine. All receptors derive from an adult who received the MenACWY meningococcal vaccine as a control. Both conserved end residues are part of each CDR3. D genes are given only for firm matches. A clone size is listed for some rows: how often the clone was seen (once, few, many), or a class if it is expanded.

clone size,V gene,D gene,J gene,CDR3 DNA,CDR3 protein
once,TRBV6-5,TRBD1,TRBJ2-7,TGTGCCAGCAGCCGAAGGCTGGGACAGAGTTACGAGCAGTACTTC,CASSRRLGQSYEQYF
few,TRBV7-2,-,TRBJ1-5,TGTGCCAGCAGCTTTAAGGGGGGAAATCAGCCCCAGCATTTT,CASSFKGGNQPQHF
-,TRBV4-3,TRBD1,TRBJ1-2,TGCGCCAGCAGCCAAATTGGGACAGGGACCGTACGTGGCTACACCTTC,CASSQIGTGTVRGYTF
-,TRBV29-1,-,TRBJ1-1,TGCAGCGTGAGGGGTAACGCTGAAGCTTTCTTT,CSVRGNAEAFF
-,TRBV14,-,TRBJ2-1,TGTGCCAGCAGCCTCTATGTGAAGGACAAGCAGTTCTTC,CASSLYVKDKQFF
once,TRBV27,TRBD2,TRBJ2-5,TGTGCCAGCAGCATATCCGGACTAGCGGGACCGCAAGAGACCCAGTACTTC,CASSISGLAGPQETQYF
-,TRBV15,TRBD1,TRBJ1-5,TGTGCCACCAGCGCTGGGACAGGGGGCGCGAACCAGCCCCAGCATTTT,CATSAGTGGANQPQHF
-,TRBV27,TRBD1,TRBJ2-5,TGTGCCAGCAGTTTAAGTACAGGGGCGAAGACCCAGTACTTC,CASSLSTGAKTQYF
few,TRBV19,TRBD2,TRBJ2-1,TGTGCCAGTAGTATTCCTGGTTCTAGCGGGAGTGGCAATGAGCAGTTCTTC,CASSIPGSSGSGNEQFF
few,TRBV13,-,TRBJ1-3,TGTGCCAGCAGCATAACACAACCTCACGGAAACACCATATATTTT,CASSITQPHGNTIYF
-,TRBV6-1,-,TRBJ1-2,TGTGCCAGCAGTGAAGGGACTCTCGTAGGCTACACCTTC,CASSEGTLVGYTF
once,TRBV6-5,-,TRBJ2-3,TGTGCCAGCAGTTACCGTAGCGAAGGAGATACGCAGTATTTT,CASSYRSEGDTQYF
-,TRBV6-5,TRBD2,TRBJ2-1,TGTGCCAGCAGTTACACTAGCGGGGGAAATGAGCAGTTCTTC,CASSYTSGGNEQFF
-,TRBV6-6,-,TRBJ2-3,TGTGCCAGCAGCCGAAGCACAGATACGCAGTATTTT,CASSRSTDTQYF
-,TRBV5-1,-,TRBJ1-4,TGCGCCAGCAGCTTGGCGGCAGGGACCCTAAATGAAAAACTGTTTTTT,CASSLAAGTLNEKLFF
once,TRBV5-4,TRBD2,TRBJ2-1,TGTGCCAGCAGCTCGGGACTAGTTTATGAGCAGTTCTTC,CASSSGLVYEQFF
-,TRBV6-2/TRBV6-3,-,TRBJ2-1,TGTGCCAGCAGTTACCTAGACCTTTGGGGGTTCAATGAGCAGTTCTTC,CASSYLDLWGFNEQFF
-,TRBV21-1,-,TRBJ2-5,TGTGCCAGCACCGGAGGGTTGGAAGAGACCCAGTACTTC,CASTGGLEETQYF
-,TRBV6-5,TRBD1,TRBJ2-2,TGTGCCAGCAGGCACACAGGGGCGAACACCGGGGAGCTGTTTTTT,CASRHTGANTGELFF
once,TRBV6-5,-,TRBJ1-1,TGTGCCAGCTCGAGACGTAACACTGAAGCTTTCTTT,CASSRRNTEAFF
-,TRBV27,-,TRBJ1-5,TGTGCCAGCAGTTTATCCTCAGGGAGCAATCAGCCCCAGCATTTT,CASSLSSGSNQPQHF
-,TRBV11-2,-,TRBJ1-2,TGTGCCAGCAGCTTAACGGGACTCCAACTAGCATATGGCTACACCTTC,CASSLTGLQLAYGYTF
-,TRBV29-1,TRBD1,TRBJ2-7,TGCAGCGTTACGGGACAGGGGGGCGACGAGCAGTACTTC,CSVTGQGGDEQYF
-,TRBV19,-,TRBJ1-1,TGTGCCAGTCAGACAGGGAACACTGAAGCTTTCTTT,CASQTGNTEAFF
-,TRBV7-9,-,TRBJ1-1,TGTGCCAGCAGCTTAGGTGGTTGGGCAGGACCCCTGAGGAGCACTGAAGCTTTCTTT,CASSLGGWAGPLRSTEAFF
-,TRBV9,-,TRBJ2-1,TGTGCCAGCAGCGTAGATGGAGGGGCCTACAATGAGCAGTTCTTC,CASSVDGGAYNEQFF
once,TRBV7-2,TRBD1,TRBJ2-1,TGTGCCAGCAGCTTAGACACCGGGACAGGCGTCTACAATGAGCAGTTCTTC,CASSLDTGTGVYNEQFF
-,TRBV5-1,TRBD1,TRBJ1-5,TGCGCCAGCAGCTACAGGACAGGGGGCCTTTTGGTTGGCAATCAGCCCCAGCATTTT,CASSYRTGGLLVGNQPQHF
-,TRBV6-5,TRBD1,TRBJ1-1,TGTGCCAGCAGAAGACAGGGCACTGAAGCTTTCTTT,CASRRQGTEAFF
-,TRBV6-5,TRBD1,TRBJ1-5,TGTGCCAGCAGTTCCGGACAGGCGTACCAGCCCCAGCATTTT,CASSSGQAYQPQHF
-,TRBV6-5,-,TRBJ1-6,TGTGCCAGCAGACCGACAGAGAATCTTAATTCACCCCTCCACTTT,CASRPTENLNSPLHF
-,TRBV6-6,-,TRBJ1-2,TGTGCCAGCAGTTATGGGGGCTACACCTTC,CASSYGGYTF
once,TRBV5-1,TRBD1,TRBJ1-5,TGCGCCAGCAGCCTCGGACAGGGAGGCAATCAGCCCCAGCATTTT,CASSLGQGGNQPQHF
few,TRBV6-5,TRBD1,TRBJ1-1,TGTGCCACCCGGGGACAGGTGAACACTGAAGCTTTCTTT,CATRGQVNTEAFF
-,TRBV7-3,TRBD2,TRBJ2-7,TGTGCCAGCAGCTCCCAGGGAGGGATGGCCTACGAGCAGTACTTC,CASSSQGGMAYEQYF
-,TRBV2,TRBD2,TRBJ2-7,TGTGCCAGCACCTCGACTAGCGGGAGTCTCGAGCAGTACTTC,CASTSTSGSLEQYF
-,TRBV4-1,-,TRBJ2-5,TGCGCCAGCAGCCGAGTAGAGGGCGGGGAGACCCAGTACTTC,CASSRVEGGETQYF
-,TRBV5-1,TRBD1,TRBJ1-2,TGCGCCAGCAGCTTGTGGGGTCTATCACCAACCACCGACAGGGGGCAAGGCTATGGCTACACCTTC,CASSLWGLSPTTDRGQGYGYTF
-,TRBV7-9,-,TRBJ2-5,TGTGCCAGCAGCTTAGTGACATGGTACCAAGAGACCCAGTACTTC,CASSLVTWYQETQYF
-,TRBV5-4,TRBD2,TRBJ2-2,TGTGCCAGCAGTGCCGGGACTAGCGACACCGGGGAGCTGTTTTTT,CASSAGTSDTGELFF
-,TRBV6-5,-,TRBJ2-2,TGTGCCAGCAGTTACGGTCGCTTGGGCGGGGAGCTGTTTTTT,CASSYGRLGGELFF
once,TRBV18,-,TRBJ2-5,TGTGCCAGCTCACCTTGGGACAAAGGAGTGGAGACCCAGTACTTC,CASSPWDKGVETQYF
-,TRBV28,TRBD1,TRBJ1-6,TGTGCCAGCAGAGAGGGAAGACAGGGTGGGAATTCACCCCTCCACTTT,CASREGRQGGNSPLHF
few,TRBV5-4,TRBD1,TRBJ1-6,TGTGCCAGCAGGGACAGGGTCGGCCTGTCACCCCTCCACTTT,CASRDRVGLSPLHF
-,TRBV3-1/TRBV3-2,-,TRBJ1-1,TGTGCCAGCAGCCAAGCGACGAACACTGAAGCTTTCTTT,CASSQATNTEAFF